This T cell receptor (beta chain) was captured in a study of shared clonotypes between healthy human individuals. Study details: There were three CD4 naive, three CD4 memory, two CD8 naive and one CD8 memory plates per donor. Study results and caveats: Compared with memory subsets, naive subsets generally had larger estimated richness.

Assay execution took place at the deep level. Every immunoSEQ plate was one replicate of a subset's evenly spread DNA. Produced via immunoSEQ multiplex PCR; TCRdb's table is partial and in-frame only. The repertoire holds approximately 1,500,000 clones, approximately 98% seen once, with 0.45% in the top ten. Notes on this clone: What it binds is unknown.

The V end lost 0 bases, the J end lost 3 bases, and 9 bases lay between the germline ends. Germline assignment: CDR1 SGHRS and CDR2 YFSETQ. The CDR3 totals 14 residues. The sequence was collected from a man aged 30 to 45 in good health. Sequenced input: naive CD4+ T cells sorted from blood. Regarding subset: CD45RA+ positively selected. J is TRBJ2-5 and V is TRBV5-1; D perhaps matches TRBD2 (6 bases). The CDR3 loop reads CASSLGRGKETQYF. The CDR3 DNA is TGCGCCAGCAGCTTGGGGCGGGGAAAAGAGACCCAGTACTTC.